A single sample gave rise to the 12 T cell receptor beta chains below, sequenced in a study of CD4 T cells in relation to SARS-CoV-2 and coronaviruses. Sequenced by immunoSEQ multiplex PCR; TCRdb stores in-frame clones only, minus some. Found here are under 25,000 clones, approximately 80% of them singletons; the top ten hold 14%. The antigens of these receptors remain unknown. CD4+ T cells from unexposed donors were obtained before the COVID-19 pandemic (2011-2018). Isolation of CD4+ T cells took place after approximately 10 days in culture. Input material: CD4+ T cells from PBMCs, cultured in vitro. Source of these receptors: a human donor in good health.

This chain joins TRBV4-1 and TRBJ2-7, with D unclear. The germline CDR1 and CDR2 sequences are MGHRA and YSYEKL. Trimming removed 1 base at V and 6 bases at J, with 13 bases between. The length of the CDR3 is 14 residues. DNA of the CDR3: TGCGCCAGCAGCCAAGCCGGTGGGCTTGGCGAGCAGTACTTC. Encoded protein: CASSQAGGLGEQYF.

J is TRBJ2-5 and V is TRBV18; the D gene is possibly TRBD1 (6 bases). The V gene's germline CDR1 is KGHSH and CDR2 LQKENI. Trimming shortened V by 5 bases and J by 5 bases, and 18 bases separated the two germline ends. The CDR3 length is 15 residues. The CDR3 is CASSSWTVYPETQYF. The CDR3 DNA sequence: TGTGCCAGCTCATCGTGGACAGTATACCCCGAGACCCAGTACTTC.

The chain combines TRBV12-5 with TRBJ1-3, with unresolved D. This CDR3 comprises 16 residues. V lost 2 bases to trimming and J lost 0 bases, with 11 bases between them. Germline CDR1 is LGHNT and CDR2 is FRNRAP. Here the CDR3 reads CASGLRVHASGNTIYF. The CDR3, as DNA: TGTGCTAGTGGTTTGAGAGTACATGCCTCTGGAAACACCATATATTTT. Variable domain in full (rest from reference TRBV12-5 and TRBJ1-3): DARVTQTPRHKVTEMGQEVTMRCQPILGHNTVFWYRQTMMQGLELLAYFRNRAPLDDSGMPKDRFSAEMPDATLATLKIQPSEPRDSAVYFCASGLRVHASGNTIYFGEGSWLTVV.

The rearrangement uses TRBV4-2 and TRBJ2-3; D not resolved. Trimming removed 7 bases at V and 2 bases at J, with 13 bases between. The CDR3 spans 14 residues. CDR1 and CDR2 from the germline V gene are LGHNA and YNFKEQ. The CDR3 loop is CASKPRRNTDTQYF. The CDR3 bases are TGTGCCAGCAAACCACGACGGAACACAGATACGCAGTATTTT.

This clone came up once. The rearrangement joins TRBV6-1 to TRBJ2-6; 8 bases line up with TRBD1. This CDR3 spans 19 amino acids. Germline V gene lookup returns CDR1 MNHNS and CDR2 SASEGT. V gave up 0 bases and J gave up 1 base; unmatched junction bases: 8. The CDR3 region has the DNA TGTGCCAGCAGTGAAGCGCTCGGAACAGGGGGGTCTGGGGCCAACGTCCTGACTTTC. Its translation is CASSEALGTGGSGANVLTF.

This CDR3 reads CASRRSGSQPQHF. CDR3 in DNA: TGTGCCAGCAGACGGTCGGGGTCCCAGCCCCAGCATTTT. The J gene is TRBJ1-5, the V gene TRBV6-5; no firm D call. Per the germline V gene, CDR1 is MNHEY and CDR2 is SVGAGI. Trimming took off 6 bases at V and 7 bases at J, with 13 bases between the two ends. The CDR3 spans 13 residues.

The chain has TRBV4-1 and TRBJ2-5; TRBD2 agrees at 12 bases. CDR3 length: 16 residues. The germline V gene encodes CDR1 MGHRA and CDR2 YSYEKL. The V gene end was trimmed by 3 bases and the J gene end by 4 bases; junction bases not matched to a gene: 6. CDR3 sequence (DNA): TGCGCCAGCAGCCAGGGGGGACTAGCGGGTCTAGAGACCCAGTACTTC. It translates to CASSQGGLAGLETQYF.

Notes on this clone: One end of the junction does not line up with germline, which may come from a read error. V and J are TRBV3-1 (or the pseudogene TRBV3-2) and TRBJ2-7, with a tentative D call TRBD2 (5 bases). The germline gives CDR1 LGHDT, CDR2 YNNKEL (reference sequence). The CDR3 has 15 amino acids. CDR3 amino acids: CASSQDTLLGGSQNF. As DNA, the CDR3 is TGTGCCAGCAGCCAAGACACTCTCTTAGGCGGGTCACAAAACTTC.

The chain is built from TRBV6-1 and TRBJ1-4; 9 positions agree with TRBD1. CDR3 length: 16 residues. Germline CDR1 reads MNHNS; CDR2 reads SASEGT. The ends lost 4 bases at V and 7 bases at J; junction bases unmatched: 10. The CDR3 sequence is CASSADSGTGSEKLFF. CDR3 nucleotides: TGTGCCAGCAGTGCGGATTCCGGGACAGGGTCTGAAAAACTGTTTTTT.

The chain recombines TRBV1 with TRBJ1-5. TRBV1 corresponds to a pseudogene. The CDR3 length is 13 residues. For the CDR3, the DNA is TGCACCACCGAAAACCAAATCAATCAGCCCCAGCATTTT. Translated: CTTENQINQPQHF.

This clone was recorded once. The V call is TRBV7-2, the J call TRBJ2-7; no clear D. Trimming left V 1 base short and J 3 bases short, with 7 bases between. Germline V lookup: CDR1 SGHTA, CDR2 FQGNSA. CDR3 length equals 13 residues. The CDR3 bases are TGTGCCAGCAGCTTAGGGTTTGGCTACGAGCAGTACTTC. Protein product: CASSLGFGYEQYF.

This clone was seen once. This rearrangement joins TRBV3-1 (or the pseudogene TRBV3-2) to TRBJ2-3; D perhaps matches TRBD1 (6 bases). Trimming cost V 0 bases and J 0 bases, with 16 bases left between them. The CDR3 has 18 amino acids. The germline CDR1 and CDR2 sequences are LGHDT and YNNKEL (reference sequence). The CDR3 is CASSQERPEGVSTDTQYF. CDR3 nucleotide sequence: TGTGCCAGCAGCCAAGAAAGGCCCGAGGGGGTAAGCACAGATACGCAGTATTTT.